These 9 T cell receptor beta chains share one sample of origin, sequenced in a study of T cell responses to AZD1222 COVID-19 vaccine. The protocol was immunoSEQ multiplex PCR, while the TCRdb copy is restricted to in-frame clones and leaves out a portion. The top ten clones hold 3% to 4% of a sample with about 110,000 clones, around 84% of them seen once. The sequencing used peripheral blood, collected on day 0 of AZD1222 vaccination. These receptors were collected from an adult in good health.

The CDR3 sequence: CASRRTGLPNEQFF. The CDR3 nucleotides read TGCGCCAGCCGTCGGACAGGGCTACCCAATGAGCAGTTCTTC. The V gene is TRBV5-1, the J gene TRBJ2-1, with 8 bases lining up with TRBD1. Germline CDR1 and CDR2: SGHRS and YFSETQ. J gave up 6 bases and V 7 bases, and 9 bases lay outside the gene matches. The CDR3 is made up of 14 amino acids.

This chain joins TRBV30 and TRBJ2-7; D perhaps matches TRBD1 (6 bases). The CDR3 loop spans 13 amino acids. The germline CDR1 and CDR2 sequences are GTSNPN and SVGIG (reference sequence). The germline V and J ends were trimmed by 4 bases and 3 bases, with 13 bases remaining between them. The CDR3 coding sequence is TGTGCCTGGACACAGGGCAGCAGCTACGAGCAGTACTTC. Amino acid sequence: CAWTQGSSYEQYF.

J is TRBJ2-1 and V is TRBV2, with 7 positions matching TRBD1. V lost 9 bases and J lost 9; bases outside the gene matches: 17. Per the germline V gene, CDR1 is SNHLY and CDR2 is FYNNEI. The CDR3 covers 15 residues. DNA of the CDR3: TGTGCCAGTATGGCCCGGGACAGCACACCCCCTGAGCAGTTCTTC. Translating it yields CASMARDSTPPEQFF.

The V gene is TRBV19, the J gene TRBJ1-1; D gene unclear. CDR3 length: 13 amino acids. Trimming left V 3 bases short and J 3 bases short, with 8 bases between. Germline assignment: CDR1 LNHDA and CDR2 SQIVND (reference sequence). Here the CDR3 reads CASSITGDTEAFF. The CDR3 DNA reads as TGTGCCAGTAGTATTACTGGGGACACTGAAGCTTTCTTT.

The chain has TRBV2 and TRBJ1-4; D gene ambiguous. Trimming pared 11 bases from V and 0 bases from J, leaving 16 bases between. The germline CDR1 and CDR2 sequences are SNHLY and FYNNEI. The CDR3 sequence is 15 residues long. CDR3 protein: CAQTKPTTTNEKLFF. The DNA for the CDR3 is TGTGCCCAGACAAAGCCCACCACAACTAATGAAAAACTGTTTTTT. The whole variable domain, filled in from reference TRBV2 and TRBJ1-4, reads EPEVTQTPSHQVTQMGQEVILRCVPISNHLYFYWYRQILGQKVEFLVSFYNNEISEKSEIFDDQFSVERPDGSNFTLKIRSTKLEDSAMYFCAQTKPTTTNEKLFFGSGTQLSVL.

The rearrangement links TRBV3-1 (or the pseudogene TRBV3-2) to TRBJ2-3; TRBD2 matches at 10 bases. V shed 4 bases, J shed 0 bases, and the junction held 7 bases outside the gene matches. Germline CDR1 and CDR2: LGHDT and YNNKEL (reference sequence). The CDR3 is 17 amino acids. The CDR3 loop is CASSRSGGTTSTDTQYF. CDR3 DNA: TGTGCCAGCAGCCGTAGCGGGGGGACCACTAGCACAGATACGCAGTATTTT.

The chain uses TRBV18 and TRBJ1-6; TRBD1 aligns across 7 bases. The CDR3 extends over 15 amino acids. The ends lost 5 bases at V and 5 bases at J; junction bases unmatched: 6. Germline V gene lookup returns CDR1 KGHSH and CDR2 LQKENI. The DNA for the CDR3 is TGTGCCAGCTCAGACCGGGACAGAAATAATTCACCCCTCCACTTT. It is translated as CASSDRDRNNSPLHF.

The J gene is TRBJ2-3, the V gene TRBV28; 8 nucleotides line up with TRBD2. The V and J ends lost 4 bases and 3 bases, in that order; junction bases with no gene match: 12. The germline CDR1 and CDR2 sequences are MDHEN and SYDVKM. There are 17 residues in the CDR3. As DNA, the CDR3 is TGTGCCAGCAGTTCTTACTCCGGGACTAGATTAACAGATACGCAGTATTTT. Translated, it gives CASSSYSGTRLTDTQYF.

This rearrangement joins TRBV24-1 to TRBJ1-2; D unclear. Trimming took 0 bases from V and 8 from J, leaving 6 bases between them. Germline V gene data show CDR1 as KGHDR and CDR2 as SFDVKD. CDR3 length: 12 residues. CDR3 region: CATSDLLRGYTF. CDR3 bases: TGTGCCACCAGTGATTTGCTACGGGGCTACACCTTC.